One and the same sample provided the 15 T cell receptor beta chains below, sequenced in a study of molecular identifiers for immune sequencing clone quantification. TCRdb used MiXCR to reprocess the PCR reads, holding one entry per CDR3 protein. The table records about 330,000 distinct CDR3 sequences, roughly a quarter of them present only once. Sequenced input: naive CD8+ T cells from blood, with Jurkat cell RNA spiked in. This sample's subset: FACS-sorted CD8+CD4-CCR7+CD45RA+ naive T cells. The receptor source for this set is a human donor in good health. Some libraries in this study had Jurkat cell RNA spiked in.

CDR3 sequence reads: CASSQEGTSVETQYF. The DNA for the CDR3 is TGCGCCAGCAGCCAAGAGGGGACTAGCGTGGAGACCCAGTACTTC. The chain has TRBV4-3 and TRBJ2-5; 10 bases align to TRBD2. Trimming removed 0 bases from V and 5 bases from J; junction bases left unmatched: 3. This CDR3 spans 15 amino acids. Per germline, CDR1 LGHNA and CDR2 YSLEER.

A few counts support this clonotype. Relative to the germline gene, one junction end is altered; a read error may explain this. V is TRBV6-5 and J is TRBJ2-1, with D tentatively TRBD1 or TRBD2 (6 bases each). CDR1 is MNHEY and CDR2 is SVGAGI in the germline V gene. The CDR3 runs 14 residues. CDR3 residues: CASSYSISTGAMIF. The CDR3 DNA is TGTGCCAGCAGTTACTCGATTTCGACGGGGGCGATGATCTTC.

As concerns this clonotype: Possible read error: a much larger clone is one base away. The chain employs TRBV29-1 and TRBJ2-5; possible D gene TRBD2, 5 bases. The CDR3 sequence is 13 residues long. Deletions cut 8 bases from V and 5 bases from J, with 18 bases between. Germline V gene lookup returns CDR1 SQVTM and CDR2 ANQGSEA. DNA for the CDR3: TGCAGCATCTTCACAGCGGTCGGCGAGACCCAGTACTTC. It yields the protein CSIFTAVGETQYF.

The table lists this clonotype with a few counts. The V gene is TRBV5-4, the J gene TRBJ1-4; D gene unclear. The V gene lost 0 bases and the J gene lost 6 bases, with 6 bases spanning the gap. The CDR3 spans 13 residues. CDR1 SGHNT and CDR2 YYREEE come from the germline V gene (reference sequence). CDR3 nucleotide sequence: TGTGCCAGCAGCTTGGACGGTGATGAAAAACTGTTTTTT. As protein: CASSLDGDEKLFF. Looking up the rest from reference TRBV5-4 and TRBJ1-4 gives the full variable domain: ETGVTQSPTHLIKTRGQQVTLRCSSQSGHNTVSWYQQALGQGPQFIFQYYREEENGRGNFPPRFSGLQFPNYSSELNVNALELDDSALYLCASSLDGDEKLFFGSGTQLSVL.

This clonotype showed up just a few times. The V and J genes are TRBV7-9 and TRBJ2-5; D not resolved. V was shortened by 2 bases and J by 3 bases, with 7 bases between the two germline ends. The CDR3 has 13 residues. Germline V gives CDR1 SEHNR, CDR2 FQNEAQ (reference sequence). For the CDR3, the DNA is TGTGCCAGCAGCTTACCATTTGAAGAGACCCAGTACTTC. Its protein is CASSLPFEETQYF.

This clonotype was recorded at least ten times. This chain links TRBV12-3 or TRBV12-4 with TRBJ2-3; possibly TRBD2 for D (5 bases). Trimming took 5 bases from V and 1 from J, leaving 28 bases between them. The CDR3 sequence is 20 residues long. Written as DNA, the CDR3 is TGTGCCAGCAGTGTTCGCCCTGGATTCTCTCAGGAGGCTCGCACAGATACGCAGTATTTT. Amino acids: CASSVRPGFSQEARTDTQYF.

This clonotype came up a few times. The gene calls are TRBV30 and TRBJ1-5, with TRBD1 as a possible D gene (6 bases). From germline, CDR1 is GTSNPN and CDR2 SVGIG (reference sequence). Trimming pared 2 bases from V and 3 bases from J, leaving 14 bases between. The CDR3 is 15 residues long. CDR3 sequence reads: CAWSPADSSNQPQHF. CDR3 nucleotides: TGTGCCTGGAGTCCAGCGGACAGCTCCAATCAGCCCCAGCATTTT.

This clonotype has a count of ten or more. The chain is built from TRBV12-3 or TRBV12-4 and TRBJ2-5; a weak D match, TRBD2 (6 bases). Deletions cut 2 bases from V and 4 bases from J, with 8 bases between. The CDR3 has 13 residues. Written as DNA, the CDR3 is TGTGCCAGCAGTTTACTCGGGAGAGAGACCCAGTACTTC. Its translation: CASSLLGRETQYF.

This clonotype was picked up many times. This sequence joins TRBV4-1 and TRBJ1-1, with D perhaps TRBD1 (5 bases). The germline CDR1 and CDR2 sequences are MGHRA and YSYEKL. Trimming pared 3 bases from V and 4 bases from J, leaving 9 bases between. The CDR3 has 13 amino acids. In DNA, the CDR3 is TGCGCCAGCAGCCAGCTCCAGGGCACTGAAGCTTTCTTT. Translating it yields CASSQLQGTEAFF.

This clonotype was found a few times. The V gene is TRBV28, the J gene TRBJ2-7; D not resolved. This CDR3 has 13 residues. V dropped 3 bases and J dropped 3 bases, with 9 bases sitting between them. In germline, CDR1 is MDHEN, CDR2 SYDVKM. CDR3 DNA: TGTGCCAGCAGTTTCGGCTCACTCTACGAGCAGTACTTC. Its translation is CASSFGSLYEQYF.

The rearrangement links TRBV9 to TRBJ2-2, with TRBD1 identical over 9 bases. The CDR3 is made up of 14 amino acids. V lost 7 bases, J lost 7 bases, and 8 bases stayed unmatched. Germline loops: CDR1 SGDLS, CDR2 YYNGEE. CDR3 nucleotides: TGTGCCAGCGCGGGGGACAGGGTCATCGGGGAGCTGTTTTTT. This gives the protein CASAGDRVIGELFF.

This clonotype was picked up many times. The V gene is TRBV28, the J gene TRBJ2-1, with D unresolved. Germline-derived CDR1 and CDR2 are MDHEN and SYDVKM. This CDR3 is 16 amino acids long. Deletions cut 5 bases from V and 0 bases from J, with 14 bases between. Here the CDR3 reads CASSPLAVSSYNEQFF. The CDR3 DNA follows: TGTGCCAGCAGTCCGCTGGCCGTGAGCTCCTACAATGAGCAGTTCTTC.

Concerning this clonotype itself: Sequence at one end of the junction differs from germline and may be a read error. The gene calls are TRBV18 and TRBJ2-5; D gene unclear. Germline lookup yields CDR1 KGHSH and CDR2 LQKENI. The CDR3 covers 13 residues. CDR3 region: CASSPYPDPAQHF. CDR3 bases: TGTGCCAGCTCACCTTATCCCGACCCGGCCCAGCACTTC.

This chain links TRBV27 with TRBJ1-1; TRBD1 matches 9 bases. Germline CDR1 MNHEY, CDR2 SMNVEV (reference sequence). This CDR3 region has 14 residues. V dropped 6 bases and J dropped 4; count of bases not matched to a gene: 6. The DNA for the CDR3 is TGTGCCAGCAGCCTACAGGGGGCGTTCACTGAAGCTTTCTTT. Protein product: CASSLQGAFTEAFF.

A note on this clonotype: A read error may explain this, as a much larger clone is one base away. The chain has TRBV19 and TRBJ1-4; no firm D call. V lost 5 bases, J lost 8 bases, and 12 bases lay in between. The CDR3 loop spans 13 amino acids. The germline CDR1 and CDR2 sequences are LNHDA and SQIVND (reference sequence). For the CDR3, the DNA is TGTGCCAGTAGTGCTGACCGGGCGGAAAAACTGTTTTTT. It is translated as CASSADRAEKLFF.